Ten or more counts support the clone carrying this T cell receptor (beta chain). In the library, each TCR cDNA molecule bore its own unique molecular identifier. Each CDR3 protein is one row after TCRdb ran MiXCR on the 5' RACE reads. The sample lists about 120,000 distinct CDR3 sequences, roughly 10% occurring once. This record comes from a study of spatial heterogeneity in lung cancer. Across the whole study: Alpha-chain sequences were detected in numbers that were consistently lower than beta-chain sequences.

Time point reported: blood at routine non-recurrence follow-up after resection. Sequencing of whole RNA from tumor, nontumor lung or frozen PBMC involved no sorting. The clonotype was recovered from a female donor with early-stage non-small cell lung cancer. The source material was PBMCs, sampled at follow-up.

The CDR3 sequence is CASSLYRAGYTF. For the CDR3, the DNA is TGCGCCAGCAGCTTGTACAGGGCCGGCTACACCTTC. The chain carries TRBV5-1 and TRBJ1-2; D is perhaps TRBD1 (6 bases). This CDR3 is 12 amino acids long. The V and J ends lost 1 base and 8 bases respectively, with 9 bases between them. Germline lookup yields CDR1 SGHRS and CDR2 YFSETQ.